Listed below are T cell receptor beta chains from one sample, sequenced in a study of T cells in localized non-small cell lung cancer. Repertoires were generated with immunoSEQ multiplex PCR, while TCRdb's copy carries only in-frame clones and drops some. The table has 35,000 or so clones, roughly 89% seen once. The sample in question was peripheral blood, obtained before any cancer treatment. The receptors were sampled from a woman aged 40 to 75 with stage I lung adenocarcinoma. Each CDR3 is given with its conserved first and last residue. D genes are given only for firm matches. Not every row has a clone size; where given, it reads once, few, many or a size class.

TRBJ1-4 | . | TRBV15 | . | CATSSGDTQMTNEKLFF | TGTGCCACCAGCAGTGGGGACACCCAAATGACTAATGAAAAACTGTTTTTT
TRBJ1-5 | . | TRBV28 | once | CASSLGGSNQPQHF | TGTGCCAGCAGTTTAGGCGGGAGCAATCAGCCCCAGCATTTT
TRBJ2-6 | . | TRBV7-8 | . | CASSPRAGLGTGANVLTF | TGTGCCAGCAGCCCCAGGGCAGGGTTGGGAACTGGGGCCAACGTCCTGACTTTC
TRBJ1-1 | . | TRBV11-3 | . | CASSSRTVRATEAFF | TGTGCCAGCAGCTCCAGGACAGTGAGGGCCACTGAAGCTTTCTTT
TRBJ2-3 | . | TRBV12-5 | . | CASGKFPPYTDTQYF | TGTGCTAGTGGCAAGTTTCCACCCTACACAGATACGCAGTATTTT
TRBJ1-1 | . | TRBV4-1 | . | CASSQDHGARTGRNTEAFF | TGCGCCAGCAGCCAAGATCACGGGGCAAGGACGGGACGGAACACTGAAGCTTTCTTT
TRBJ2-3 | . | TRBV4-3 | . | CASSSFVTDTQYF | TGCGCCAGCAGCAGTTTCGTTACAGATACGCAGTATTTT
TRBJ1-4 | TRBD1 | TRBV30 | once | CAWSSGTGPEKLFF | TGTGCCTGGAGTTCCGGGACAGGGCCTGAAAAACTGTTTTTT
TRBJ1-5 | . | TRBV6-5 | . | CASSRGGNGQPQHF | TGTGCCAGCAGTAGGGGAGGGAACGGGCAGCCCCAGCATTTT
TRBJ2-1 | . | TRBV11-2 | . | CASSFIRELGEQFF | TGTGCCAGCAGCTTTATTAGGGAATTGGGTGAGCAGTTCTTC
TRBJ2-1 | TRBD1 | TRBV5-1 | . | CASSKNKQGAVDNEQFF | TGCGCCAGCAGCAAGAACAAACAGGGGGCGGTTGACAATGAGCAGTTCTTC
TRBJ1-5 | TRBD1 | TRBV7-2 | . | CASTPGTGHQPQHF | TGTGCCAGCACCCCAGGGACAGGCCATCAGCCCCAGCATTTT
TRBJ2-1 | TRBD2 | TRBV2 | . | CASNPRGDSYNEQFF | TGTGCCAGCAACCCGCGGGGGGATTCCTACAATGAGCAGTTCTTC
TRBJ2-5 | TRBD1 | TRBV10-3 | . | CAISPTGGYETQYF | TGTGCCATCAGTCCCACAGGGGGCTACGAGACCCAGTACTTC
TRBJ1-2 | TRBD1 | TRBV7-9 | once | CASSSNLQGTNYGYTF | TGTGCCAGCAGCTCGAACTTACAGGGGACCAACTATGGCTACACCTTC
TRBJ2-7 | . | TRBV2 | . | CASSELLSEQYF | TGTGCCAGCAGTGAACTCCTTAGCGAGCAGTACTTC
TRBJ1-1 | . | TRBV18 | . | CASSPRLNTEAFF | TGTGCCAGCTCACCACGTCTGAACACTGAAGCTTTCTTT